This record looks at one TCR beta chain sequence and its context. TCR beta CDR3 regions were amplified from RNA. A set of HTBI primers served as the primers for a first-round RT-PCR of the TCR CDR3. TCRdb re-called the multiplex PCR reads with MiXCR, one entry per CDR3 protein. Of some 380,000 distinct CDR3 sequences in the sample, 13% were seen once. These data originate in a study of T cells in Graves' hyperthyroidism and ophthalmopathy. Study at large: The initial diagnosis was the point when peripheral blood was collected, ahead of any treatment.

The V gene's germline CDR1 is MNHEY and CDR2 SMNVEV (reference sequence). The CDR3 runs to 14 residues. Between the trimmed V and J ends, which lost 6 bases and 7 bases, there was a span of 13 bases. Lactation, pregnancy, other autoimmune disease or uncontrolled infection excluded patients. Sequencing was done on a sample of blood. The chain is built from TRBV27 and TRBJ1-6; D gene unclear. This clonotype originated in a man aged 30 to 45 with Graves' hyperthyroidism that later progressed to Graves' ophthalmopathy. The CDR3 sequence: CASRPVGLNSPLHF. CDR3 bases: TGTGCCAGCAGGCCAGTGGGGTTAAATTCACCCCTCCACTTT.